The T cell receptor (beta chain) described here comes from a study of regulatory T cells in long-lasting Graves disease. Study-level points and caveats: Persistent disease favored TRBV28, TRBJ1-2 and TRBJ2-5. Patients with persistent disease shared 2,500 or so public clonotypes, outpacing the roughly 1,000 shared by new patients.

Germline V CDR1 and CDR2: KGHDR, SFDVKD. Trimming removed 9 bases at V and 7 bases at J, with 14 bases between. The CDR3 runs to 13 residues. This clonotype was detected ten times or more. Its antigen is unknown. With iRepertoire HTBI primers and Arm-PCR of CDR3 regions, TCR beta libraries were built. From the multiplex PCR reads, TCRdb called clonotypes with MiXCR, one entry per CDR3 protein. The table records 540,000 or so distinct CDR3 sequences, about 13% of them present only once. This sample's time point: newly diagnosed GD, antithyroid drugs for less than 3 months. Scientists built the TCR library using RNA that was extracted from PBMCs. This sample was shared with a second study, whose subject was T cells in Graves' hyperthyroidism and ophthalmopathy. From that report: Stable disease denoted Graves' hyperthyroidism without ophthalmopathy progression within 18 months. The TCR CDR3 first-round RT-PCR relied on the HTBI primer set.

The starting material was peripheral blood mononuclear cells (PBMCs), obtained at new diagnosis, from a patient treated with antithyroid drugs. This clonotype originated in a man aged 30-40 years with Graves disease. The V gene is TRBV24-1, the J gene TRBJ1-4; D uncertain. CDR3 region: CATLLGFREKLFF. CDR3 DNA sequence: TGTGCCACCCTCCTCGGGTTTCGTGAAAAACTGTTTTTT.